The clone carrying this T cell receptor (beta chain) was detected only a few times. Antigen specificity is unknown. In TCRdb, the 5' RACE reads were re-called with MiXCR into one record per CDR3 protein. The sample carries just under 550,000 distinct CDR3 sequences, 15% recorded once. The source of the sample is a study of identical twins. Study-wide findings and caveats: Out-of-frame alpha sequences common to twins were enriched for low generation probability. Cord blood beta clonotypes present at high abundance carried fewer insertions; no such pattern appeared in memory repertoires. Cross-sectional statistics, not tracking of the same donors, supported the conclusions.

These data are also associated with another study on yellow fever vaccine responses in identical twins.

The sample taken for sequencing was CD4+ T cells sorted from blood. This TCR derives from a woman aged 18-29 years in good health.

The CDR3, as DNA: TGCGCCAGCAGCCTTCAACCCGGGACTAGCGGGAGTATGGGGGAGCTGTTTTTT. Translated, it gives CASSLQPGTSGSMGELFF. V gene TRBV4-1 combines with J gene TRBJ2-2, with 14 bases identical to TRBD2. The CDR3 totals 18 residues. V was clipped by 4 bases and J by 8 bases; unmatched bases: 12. CDR1 is MGHRA and CDR2 is YSYEKL in the germline V gene.